The 26 T cell receptor beta chains below were found in one sample sequenced in a study of molecular identifiers for immune sequencing clone quantification (dated by TCRdb to the late 2010s). Receptor libraries were prepared by PCR. Sequencing relied on an Illumina HiSeq 4000. TCRdb applied fastp at Q25 and MiXCR to the public reads, then kept only in-frame beta chains. Every entry covers one CDR3 protein and lists the most common genes and DNA from its rows. Counted in this sample were 460,000 or so distinct CDR3 sequences; roughly a fifth of them appeared once. Approximately 0.8% of the sample belongs to the ten largest clones. Sequencing was performed on naive CD8+ T cells from blood, with Jurkat cell RNA spiked in. Sample cell subset or site, as interpreted from the label and publication: FACS-sorted CD8+CD4-CCR7+CD45RA+ naive T cells. These receptors were taken from a human donor in good health. Some libraries in this study had Jurkat cell RNA spiked in.

This clonotype was counted at least ten times. The V and J genes are TRBV7-9 and TRBJ1-1; 8 bases agree with TRBD1. From germline, CDR1 is SEHNR and CDR2 FQNEAQ (reference sequence). V gave up 1 base and J gave up 8 bases; unmatched junction bases: 3. This CDR3 contains 13 residues. In DNA form, the CDR3 reads TGTGCCAGCAGCTTAGACCGGGACAGGGAAGCTTTCTTT. Its translation is CASSLDRDREAFF. Full variable domain (missing parts from reference TRBV7-9 and TRBJ1-1): DTGVSQNPRHKITKRGQNVTFRCDPISEHNRLYWYRQTLGQGPEFLTYFQNEAQLEKSRLLSDRFSAERPKGSFSTLEIQRTEQGDSAMYLCASSLDRDREAFFGQGTRLTVV.

This clonotype was detected ten times or more. The J gene is TRBJ1-1, the V gene TRBV6-2 or TRBV6-3; the D is unclear. Germline loops: CDR1 MNHEY, CDR2 SVGEGT. Trimming left V 2 bases short and J 1 base short, with 5 bases between. This CDR3 spans 13 amino acids. CDR3 sequence (DNA): TGTGCCAGCAGTTACGCGCAGAACACTGAAGCTTTCTTT. This codes for CASSYAQNTEAFF.

DNA for the CDR3: TGTGCCAGCAGCCCCGACACCTCTGCCTACTCCTACGAGCAGTACTTC. Its protein is CASSPDTSAYSYEQYF. The chain joins TRBV3-1 to TRBJ2-7, with D hard to call. The CDR3 runs to 16 residues. V lost 4 bases and J lost 0, with 16 bases in between. CDR1 is LGHDT, CDR2 YNNKEL, per germline (reference sequence).

The rearrangement uses TRBV13 and TRBJ1-1; the match to TRBD1 covers 9 bases. Germline V gives CDR1 PRHDT, CDR2 FYEKMQ (reference sequence). The CDR3 is 15 residues long. V shed 5 bases, J shed 2 bases, and the junction held 6 bases outside the gene matches. In DNA form, the CDR3 reads TGTGCCAGCAGCCCGGGACAGGGAGGAAACACTGAAGCTTTCTTT. Translation gives CASSPGQGGNTEAFF. The complete variable domain, with remaining parts taken from reference TRBV13 and TRBJ1-1, reads AAGVIQSPRHLIKEKRETATLKCYPIPRHDTVYWYQQGPGQDPQFLISFYEKMQSDKGSIPDRFSAQQFSDYHSELNMSSLELGDSALYFCASSPGQGGNTEAFFGQGTRLTVV.

The J gene is TRBJ2-7, the V gene TRBV27, with D perhaps TRBD1 or TRBD2 (6 bases each). Germline loops: CDR1 MNHEY, CDR2 SMNVEV (reference sequence). Deletions cut 5 bases from V and 3 bases from J, with 23 bases between. This CDR3 has 17 amino acids. The CDR3 region is CASSPPSSGGPFYEQYF. CDR3 nucleotides: TGTGCCAGCAGTCCCCCTTCTTCCGGGGGCCCATTCTACGAGCAGTACTTC.

This clonotype was observed many times. The chain employs TRBV5-5 and TRBJ2-7, with TRBD1 matching 11 bases. Trimming at V came to 4 bases and at J to 3 bases, leaving 6 bases not matched to a gene. This CDR3 contains 15 residues. CDR1 and CDR2 (germline): SGHKS, YYEKEE (reference sequence). CDR3 protein: CASSQGQGAGYEQYF. In nucleotides, the CDR3 is TGTGCCAGCAGCCAAGGACAGGGGGCAGGCTACGAGCAGTACTTC.

The rearrangement uses TRBV4-3 and TRBJ2-5; 12 bases line up with TRBD2. CDR1 LGHNA and CDR2 YSLEER come from the germline V gene. V was pared by 4 bases and J by 5 bases, with 11 bases of the junction left unmatched. The CDR3 consists of 17 residues. CDR3 sequence reads: CASSPGLAGLLAETQYF. CDR3 nucleotide sequence: TGCGCCAGCAGCCCGGGACTAGCGGGTCTCCTGGCCGAGACCCAGTACTTC.

Turning to this clonotype: This may come from a read error, since a much larger clone is one base off. The rearrangement uses TRBV29-1 and TRBJ1-4; 8 bases match TRBD1. The CDR3 extends over 14 amino acids. The V gene's germline CDR1 is SQVTM and CDR2 ANQGSEA. The CDR3 reads CSVRMDRAFEKLVF. In DNA, the CDR3 is TGCAGCGTTCGCATGGACAGGGCTTTTGAAAAACTGGTTTTT.

The V and J genes are TRBV27 and TRBJ2-6; D tentatively fits TRBD1 or TRBD2 (5 bases each). Germline V lookup: CDR1 MNHEY, CDR2 SMNVEV (reference sequence). With 3 bases removed from V and 4 bases from J, the gap between germline ends came to 19 bases. The CDR3 totals 18 residues. The CDR3 DNA reads TGTGCCAGCAGTTTGCAGGGTGGCAGGACGGGGGGGGCCAACGTCCTGACTTTC. Its protein product is CASSLQGGRTGGANVLTF. The full variable domain, in which reference TRBV27 and TRBJ2-6 provide the parts outside the CDR3, is EAQVTQNPRYLITVTGKKLTVTCSQNMNHEYMSWYRQDPGLGLRQIYYSMNVEVTDKGDVPEGYKVSRKEKRNFPLILESPSPNQTSLYFCASSLQGGRTGGANVLTFGAGSRLTVL.

Only a few counts were recorded for this clonotype. J is TRBJ1-5 and V is TRBV6-1; TRBD1 might be the D (6 bases). The CDR3 totals 16 residues. V was pared by 5 bases and J by 0 bases, with 14 bases between. The germline V gene has CDR1 MNHNS and CDR2 SASEGT. The CDR3 DNA follows: TGTGCCAGCAGTTCTCTCAGGGGCCATAGCAATCAGCCCCAGCATTTT. Translation: CASSSLRGHSNQPQHF.

This clonotype was picked up many times. This rearrangement joins TRBV7-8 to TRBJ1-5, with TRBD1 as a possible D gene (6 bases). The germline V and J ends were trimmed by 5 bases and 0 bases, with 14 bases remaining between them. The CDR3 spans 16 residues. Germline lookup yields CDR1 SGHVS and CDR2 FQNEAQ. The DNA for the CDR3 is TGTGCCAGCAGCCCCCTTGCGGACAGTAGCAATCAGCCCCAGCATTTT. It encodes CASSPLADSSNQPQHF.

This clonotype was seen many times. The chain links TRBV7-9 to TRBJ2-7, with TRBD2 matching over 7 bases. Germline V gives CDR1 SEHNR, CDR2 FQNEAQ (reference sequence). The CDR3 runs to 14 residues. V dropped 1 base and J dropped 5; count of bases not matched to a gene: 5. CDR3 amino acids: CASSLDGGSHEQYF. CDR3 in DNA: TGTGCCAGCAGCTTAGACGGGGGGAGCCACGAGCAGTACTTC.

This rearrangement joins TRBV27 to TRBJ1-1; perhaps TRBD1 as D (5 bases). In germline, CDR1 is MNHEY, CDR2 SMNVEV (reference sequence). Trimming removed 3 bases from V and 5 bases from J, with 13 bases in between. This CDR3 has 14 residues. CDR3: CASSLLGTGTEAFF. In DNA form, the CDR3 reads TGTGCCAGCAGTTTGTTAGGGACCGGAACTGAAGCTTTCTTT.

This clonotype was recorded at least ten times. The junction shows a germline mismatch at one end, possibly a read error. In DNA form, the CDR3 reads TGTGCCAGCAGCTACGACAACCGAGTCGCTTTT. Translating gives CASSYDNRVAF. J is TRBJ2-3 and V is TRBV13, with D hard to call. The CDR3 is made up of 11 amino acids. The V gene's germline CDR1 is PRHDT and CDR2 FYEKMQ (reference sequence).

This clonotype was seen more than once but under ten times. V is TRBV5-4 and J is TRBJ2-2, with 7 positions matching TRBD2. This CDR3 region has 18 residues. V gave up 0 bases and J gave up 4 bases; unmatched junction bases: 12. In germline, CDR1 is SGHNT, CDR2 YYREEE (reference sequence). CDR3 amino acids: CASSLGSRMRESTGELFF. In DNA form, the CDR3 reads TGTGCCAGCAGCTTGGGGTCTCGGATGCGGGAGAGCACCGGGGAGCTGTTTTTT.

This clonotype was found many times. The chain employs TRBV7-9 and TRBJ2-7, with 7 bases aligning to TRBD2. This CDR3 is built from 16 residues. The germline V gene has CDR1 SEHNR and CDR2 FQNEAQ (reference sequence). Losses at the gene ends were 8 bases for V and 4 bases for J; bases not matched to a gene: 17. For the CDR3, the DNA is TGTGCCAGCTCAGCTTATACGGGAGGCTACCGGTACGAGCAGTACTTC. Amino acid sequence: CASSAYTGGYRYEQYF.

V is TRBV7-9 and J is TRBJ1-4; 8 bases are shared with TRBD1. Trimming took 3 bases from V and 8 from J; bases not matched to a gene: 8. Per germline, CDR1 SEHNR and CDR2 FQNEAQ (reference sequence). There are 15 residues in the CDR3. The CDR3 sequence is CASSLVTGVNEKLFF. The CDR3 DNA reads as TGTGCCAGCAGCTTGGTGACAGGGGTTAACGAAAAACTGTTTTTT. Full variable domain (outside the CDR3, taken from reference TRBV7-9 and TRBJ1-4): DTGVSQNPRHKITKRGQNVTFRCDPISEHNRLYWYRQTLGQGPEFLTYFQNEAQLEKSRLLSDRFSAERPKGSFSTLEIQRTEQGDSAMYLCASSLVTGVNEKLFFGSGTQLSVL.

For this clonotype: A much larger clone differs from this one at a single base, so this may be a read error. The chain is built from TRBV7-9 and TRBJ2-2; perhaps D is TRBD1 or TRBD2 (5 bases each). This CDR3 is built from 16 residues. From germline, CDR1 is SEHNR and CDR2 FQNEAQ (reference sequence). Trimming took off 3 bases at V and 1 base at J, with 12 bases between the two ends. The CDR3 DNA follows: TGTGCCAGCAGCTTTCTGAGGGGTCAGAACACCGGGGAGCTGTTTTTT. This sequence encodes CASSFLRGQNTGELFF.

A word on this clonotype: This may come from a read error, since a much larger clone is one base off. The CDR3 does not end in the conserved phenylalanine or tryptophan, so this is likely a read error. The chain uses TRBV7-2 and TRBJ1-5; D unresolved. CDR1 is SGHTA and CDR2 is FQGNSA in the germline V gene. The CDR3 extends over 15 amino acids. V lost 5 bases and J 0 bases, leaving 11 bases between the germline ends. The CDR3 spells CASSVDPLSNQPQHV. The DNA for the CDR3 is TGTGCCAGCAGCGTGGACCCCCTTAGCAATCAGCCCCAGCATGTT.

This clonotype was detected many times. The chain couples TRBV12-3 or TRBV12-4 to TRBJ1-1; D is undetermined. The CDR3 loop spans 13 amino acids. V lost 3 bases to trimming and J lost 7 bases, with 12 bases between them. CDR3 region: CASSLVLGIEAFF. The CDR3 bases are TGTGCCAGCAGTTTGGTGTTAGGGATTGAAGCTTTCTTT.

This clonotype was found many times. The chain links TRBV4-3 to TRBJ2-7; D call uncertain. The CDR3 is 15 residues long. Germline CDR1 and CDR2: LGHNA and YSLEER. Trimming removed 1 base from V and 3 bases from J, with 13 bases in between. DNA for the CDR3: TGCGCCAGCAGCCAAGCCGCAGCCAGCAGCTACGAGCAGTACTTC. This encodes CASSQAAASSYEQYF.

The sample holds many counts of this clonotype. The chain joins TRBV14 to TRBJ1-1; TRBD1 matches 7 bases. This CDR3 spans 13 amino acids. After removal of 0 bases from V and 7 bases from J, the junction contained 2 bases not matched to a gene. The germline V gene encodes CDR1 SGHDN and CDR2 FVKESK. CDR3 region: CASSQERDSEAFF. The DNA for the CDR3 is TGTGCCAGCAGCCAAGAAAGGGACAGTGAAGCTTTCTTT. Using reference TRBV14 and TRBJ1-1 for the parts outside the CDR3, the full variable domain is EAGVTQFPSHSVIEKGQTVTLRCDPISGHDNLYWYRRVMGKEIKFLLHFVKESKQDESGMPNNRFLAERTGGTYSTLKVQPAELEDSGVYFCASSQERDSEAFFGQGTRLTVV.

This chain links TRBV28 with TRBJ2-7; D perhaps matches TRBD2 (5 bases). The CDR3 extends over 13 amino acids. Between the trimmed V and J ends, which lost 8 bases and 3 bases, there was a span of 14 bases. Germline CDR1 MDHEN, CDR2 SYDVKM. As DNA, the CDR3 is TGTGCCAGCCTCGGGGTCCCGATCTACGAGCAGTACTTC. Translating it yields CASLGVPIYEQYF.

Many counts were recorded for this clonotype. The V gene is TRBV27, the J gene TRBJ2-7; 9 bases align to TRBD2. The V and J ends lost 4 bases and 4 bases, in that order; junction bases with no gene match: 11. The length of the CDR3 is 16 residues. In germline, CDR1 is MNHEY, CDR2 SMNVEV (reference sequence). CDR3 in amino acids: CASSSPGLAHRYEQYF. As DNA, the CDR3 is TGTGCCAGCAGTTCTCCGGGACTAGCCCACAGATACGAGCAGTACTTC.

A remark on this clonotype: The CDR3 does not end in the conserved phenylalanine or tryptophan, so this is likely a read error. The chain employs TRBV28 and TRBJ2-3; 8 positions agree with TRBD2. This CDR3 is 15 amino acids long. Looked up from germline, CDR1 is MDHEN and CDR2 is SYDVKM. The V gene end was trimmed by 6 bases and the J gene end by 4 bases; junction bases not matched to a gene: 9. The CDR3 protein is CASSTLREEADTQYS. CDR3 DNA: TGTGCCAGCAGCACTTTGCGGGAGGAGGCAGATACGCAGTATTCT.

This clonotype was observed a handful of times. The chain recombines TRBV20-1 with TRBJ2-7; TRBD2 might be the D (5 bases). The CDR3 covers 12 residues. V lost 3 bases and J 1 base, leaving 7 bases between the germline ends. Germline V lookup: CDR1 DFQATT, CDR2 SNEGSKA (reference sequence). In nucleotides, the CDR3 is TGCAGTGCTAGTTCGGGGTCCTACGAGCAGTACTTC. Its translation: CSASSGSYEQYF.